The TCR beta chain under discussion was sequenced for a study of blood T cell repertoires in COVID-19. Study overall: COVID-19 samples from acute and convalescent phases originated in the United States, Italy and Spain. T cells, B-cell-depleted T cells, or PBMCs supplied cDNA or gDNA.

Under the authors' procedure: Amplification from reference gene primers served as the basis for estimated nucleated cell counts. TCRdb keeps only in-frame clones here, not all; method: immunoSEQ multiplex PCR. D and trimming come from the DNA, and the V and J calls and clone size come from that table. The data contain tens of thousands of clones, 88% of them seen just once; the ten biggest clones take up approximately 8%. This CDR3 region has 13 residues. With 5 bases removed from V and 3 bases from J, the gap between germline ends came to 11 bases. The germline gives CDR1 GTSNPN, CDR2 SVGIG (reference sequence).

This chain connects TRBV30 to TRBJ1-5; D is ambiguous. The sample was peripheral blood. The sequence derives from a man between 60 and 75 years old with active COVID-19. CDR3 nucleotides: TGTGCCTGGCGAGGTAGCATCAATCAGCCCCAGCATTTT. This encodes CAWRGSINQPQHF.